The clone carrying this T cell receptor beta chain has a single count. Its antigen is as yet unknown. The record originates from a study of cytomegalovirus exposure and HLA in healthy donors. Findings and caveats of the study: Some segments of the V type, notably TRBV6-2 and TRBV6-3, were excluded as indistinguishable. When analyzed later, the rates of TCR association showed variation by HLA locus, with DRB1 the most and HLA-C the fewest. Further analysis, carried out later, found HLA-associated TCR beta chains more clonally expanded than equally common other chains. Further analysis was carried out later, and it showed several of the most significant clusters appearing linked to common viral pathogens.

Vbeta (60) and Jbeta (13) primers were used in the PCR. The repertoire was sequenced with immunoSEQ multiplex PCR; TCRdb's copy has only in-frame clones and lacks some. The sample yields nearly 200,000 clones, 75% to 85% seen once. Trimming shortened V by 2 bases and J by 6 bases, and 16 bases separated the two germline ends. This CDR3 is built from 15 residues. The V gene's germline CDR1 is MNHEY and CDR2 SVGAGI. This sequence was found in a woman in her fifties or sixties in good health and CMV-seropositive. Sample: PBMCs. This chain links TRBV6-5 with TRBJ1-2, with D possibly TRBD1 on 5 matching bases. This CDR3 reads CASSYDGVGGDGYTF. The CDR3 coding sequence is TGTGCCAGCAGTTACGATGGGGTTGGGGGGGATGGCTACACCTTC.